This T cell receptor beta chain was retrieved from a study of blood T cell repertoires in COVID-19 (dated by TCRdb to the early 2020s). General notes on the study: Collaborator samples came from the United States, Italy and Spain and covered acute and convalescent phases of COVID-19. Where available, HLA class I and class II types were obtained from metadata supplied by the sample provider rather than from assay-based typing. The material from the prospective study consisted of cDNA or gDNA derived from T cells, B-cell-depleted T cells, or PBMCs. The sample metadata nearly always contained a de-identified subject ID, COVID-19 status, age in years and sex. Subjects who had been exposed to COVID-19, were actively infected with it, or had recovered from it provided the deeply sampled blood TCRbeta repertoires that made up the dataset. The repertoires were released in a freely available public database meant as a resource for research on the immune response to SARS-CoV-2. The samples were drawn from the first 160 participants of the ongoing ImmuneRACE study and from about 1,200 subjects provided by 6 global collaborators.

Turning to this clone: The target of this receptor is not known. No much larger clone exists at a distance of one base, and base qualities are not known.

Overall study outcomes, separate from this receptor: How much clinical and demographic metadata was included differed by source and by participant, and the metadata was provided uncurated.

The CDR3 sequence holds 14 residues, the cysteine and phenylalanine included. Just the 42-base CDR3 DNA is kept, in frame starting at base 1. CDR1 and CDR2 are read off the germline V gene (reference sequence) as DFQATT and SNEGSKA. The junction carries 16 bases between V and J, which are trimmed by 3 bases and 4 bases respectively. TCRbeta CDR3 regions were amplified from genomic DNA using the immunoSEQ Assay, a bias-controlled multiplex PCR. Per the original workflow: Within the assay, amplification of reference gene primers was used to estimate how many nucleated cells each sample contained. Sequence reads were collapsed and filtered to measure the absolute abundance of every unique TCRbeta CDR3 rearrangement. For each sample, productive Simpson clonality was calculated as the square root of Simpson's diversity index over productive rearrangements. TCRdb's version of the immuneACCESS table is confined to in-frame rearrangements and falls short of the full clone set. An unresolved V gene accounts for under half of the shortfall where checked; the remainder is of unknown origin. Clonal size and the V and J genes are those of that table, whereas D and trimming came from the DNA. The sample has tens of thousands of clones on record, more than 90% of them singletons. The biggest ten clones account for under 2.5% of the sample.

Each collaborating institution followed its own protocols to collect whole blood in K2EDTA tubes. For TCRbeta analysis, collaborators shipped samples in one of three forms: frozen whole blood, isolated PBMCs, or DNA extracted from either of those sample types. The sequenced sample consisted of peripheral blood. The chain links TRBV20-1 with TRBJ2-7; TRBD1 is a weak D gene call, 5 bases matching. This clonotype was sampled from a man between 60 and 75 years old with acute or convalescent COVID-19. The DNA is TGCAGTGCTAGTTCACAGGCACTATGGTACGAGCAGTACTTC. Its protein reads: CSASSQALWYEQYF.